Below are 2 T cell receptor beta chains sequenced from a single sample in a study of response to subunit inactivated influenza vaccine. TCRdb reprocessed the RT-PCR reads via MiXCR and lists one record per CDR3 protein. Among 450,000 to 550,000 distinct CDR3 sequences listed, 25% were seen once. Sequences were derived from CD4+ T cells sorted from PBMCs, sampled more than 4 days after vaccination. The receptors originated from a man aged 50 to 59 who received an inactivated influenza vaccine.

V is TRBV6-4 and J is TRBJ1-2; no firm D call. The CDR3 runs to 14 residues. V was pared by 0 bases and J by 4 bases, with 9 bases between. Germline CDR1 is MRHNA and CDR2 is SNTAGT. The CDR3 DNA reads TGTGCCAGCAGTGACTCAAGGCGGAGCTATGGCTACACCTTC. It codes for CASSDSRRSYGYTF.

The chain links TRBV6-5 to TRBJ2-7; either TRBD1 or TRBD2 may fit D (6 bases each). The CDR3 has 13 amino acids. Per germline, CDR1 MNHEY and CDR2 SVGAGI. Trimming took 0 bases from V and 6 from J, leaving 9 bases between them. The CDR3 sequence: CASSYSQGGEQYF. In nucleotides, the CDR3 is TGTGCCAGCAGTTACTCACAGGGAGGCGAGCAGTACTTC.